This entry is about one T cell receptor (beta chain). No antigen is known for it. TCRdb recomputed calls from the reads with MiXCR, one row per CDR3 protein. The sample contains about 230,000 distinct CDR3 sequences, roughly 22% of which appear only once. The record originates from a study of T cell repertoires in cytomegalovirus infection. For the study at large: Public TCR beta signatures provided an indication of both CMV infection and a matching HLA type.

General study findings and limits: The response measured ex vivo was dominated by TCR beta clonotypes (HLA-C-restricted and CMV-specific). The cumulative frequency of public TCR beta families distinguished individuals who carried CMV together with the relevant HLA.

The length of the CDR3 is 17 residues. Germline V CDR1 and CDR2: SEHNR, FQNEAQ (reference sequence). V gave up 4 bases and J gave up 0 bases, with 15 bases separating them. The chain combines TRBV7-9 with TRBJ2-2; a possible D gene is TRBD1 (7 bases). The sample taken for sequencing was CD8+ T cells from PBMCs. The receptor comes from a human donor in good health (CMV status not recorded). Some clones in this sample may be carry-over from other donors' samples. The CDR3 sequence is CASSSAGQLTNTGELFF. CDR3 coding DNA: TGTGCCAGCAGCTCCGCGGGACAGCTAACGAACACCGGGGAGCTGTTTTTT.